Listed here is a single T cell receptor beta chain. The antigen remains unidentified. V lost 6 bases, J lost 2 bases, and 20 bases lay in between. There are 17 residues in the CDR3. In germline, CDR1 is MNHEY, CDR2 SMNVEV (reference sequence). The data originate from a study of shared clonotypes between healthy human individuals. Study-level findings and limits: The represented genetic and exposure-history diversity was limited by the small number of donors.

The protocol was immunoSEQ multiplex PCR, while the TCRdb copy is restricted to in-frame clones and leaves out a portion. The data hold roughly 2.2 million clones, with 85% to 95% observed a single time. The receptor's source is a man between 18 and 29 years old in good health. Some clones in this sample may be carry-over from other donors' samples. The chain is built from TRBV27 and TRBJ2-1; possibly TRBD1 for D (5 bases). Input material: naive CD4+ T cells from PBMCs. Noted subset: CD45RA+ positively selected. The CDR3 here is CASSKSGPGMAYNEQFF. The CDR3 coding sequence is TGTGCCAGCAGCAAGTCAGGTCCAGGGATGGCCTACAATGAGCAGTTCTTC.